The entry below describes one T cell receptor (beta chain). Its target antigen remains unknown. No qualities accompany the bases; no much larger clone lies one base away. Library creation used the immunoSEQ multiplex PCR assay. As for how the authors treated the data: Repertoires were summarized by richness and clonality, and significantly expanded and contracted clones were identified between pre- and post-therapy samples. The clones in this table, taken by TCRdb from immuneACCESS, are in-frame only. Not every clone is retained; where verified, under half of the shortfall comes from an unresolved V gene, and the cause of the rest is unknown. That table gives V, J and clone size, and the DNA gave D and trimming. The sample table shows roughly 30,000 clones, and around 80% are seen once. Around 6.1% of the sample comes from the top ten. This sample's time point label indicates: pretherapy, before neoadjuvant immune checkpoint inhibitors. Samples were obtained from the phase 2 randomized NEOSTAR trial, in which neoadjuvant nivolumab or nivolumab plus ipilimumab followed by surgery was tested in operable NSCLC.

The data were obtained in a study of neoadjuvant nivolumab and ipilimumab in lung cancer (TCRdb year 2020). With regard to the full study: In the NEOSTAR trial, nivolumab was administered intravenously at 3 mg/kg on days 1, 15 and 29, and the combination arm also received ipilimumab 1 mg/kg on day 1 only. For each study arm, the primary endpoint of the trial was the rate of major pathologic response (MPR) in the intention-to-treat population. A total of roughly 46 patients with operable NSCLC were treated in the trial, with some 23 randomized to nivolumab monotherapy and 21 randomized to nivolumab plus ipilimumab. Seven patients had matched pretherapy and resected tumor pairs analyzed, with four treated with nivolumab and three with nivolumab plus ipilimumab. The study compared TCR repertoires in pretherapy (baseline) peripheral blood with TCR repertoires in tumors resected at surgery following neoadjuvant immune checkpoint blockade. The paper as a whole reports these results and caveats: Resected tumors had greater TCR richness and clonality than tumor-adjacent uninvolved lung, and increases were observed in more dual-therapy-treated tumors. Pretherapy blood TCR richness correlated positively with richness in tumors resected after neoadjuvant therapy (Spearman R = 0.82). From pretherapy to surgery, increases in tumor T-cell richness and clonality were observed in three of three dual-therapy tumors but in only two of four nivolumab-treated tumors. A small number of samples was subjected to TCR sequencing. There was no significant correlation between TCR clonality and pathologic tumor regression, and just a single major-pathologic-response sample was available for the clonality-regression analysis.

The V end gives up 4 bases and the J end 8 bases, leaving 18 bases in the junction not matched to a gene. CDR3 length: 19 amino acids, cysteine to phenylalanine. Only the CDR3 DNA is retained, 57 bases long and in frame from the first base. The germline V gene gives CDR1 as MNHNS and CDR2 as SASEGT. The clonotype originates from an adult with non-small cell lung cancer. The sample was peripheral blood, taken before neoadjuvant nivolumab, alone or with ipilimumab. Recombination connected TRBV6-1 to TRBJ1-6; 9 middle bases align to TRBD1. The DNA reads as follows: TGTGCCAGCAGTGGACCTACGGGACAGGGCCAGACTGGCGATTCACCCCTCCACTTT. The resulting protein is CASSGPTGQGQTGDSPLHF.